This T cell receptor (beta chain) stems from a study of PD-L1 blockade in urothelial cancer. Overall study: Blood was evaluated 3 weeks (second dose) and 6 weeks after therapy began. T cells numbered a median of around 140,000 in the blood samples.

Time point noted: pretreatment peripheral blood. The protocol was immunoSEQ multiplex PCR, while the TCRdb copy is restricted to in-frame clones and leaves out a portion. The table includes 87,000 or so clones, around 84% detected once. Germline V gene sequence: CDR1 SEHNR, CDR2 FQNEAQ (reference sequence). This CDR3 spans 17 amino acids. V dropped 3 bases and J dropped 0; count of bases not matched to a gene: 7. Source: PBMCs, taken around atezolizumab (anti-PD-L1) treatment. The origin of this receptor is a man aged 55 to 69 with urothelial cancer. This chain joins TRBV7-9 and TRBJ1-4, with 7 bases matching TRBD1. The CDR3 region is CASSFRQGSTTNEKLFF. The CDR3 DNA follows: TGTGCCAGCAGCTTCAGACAGGGATCAACAACTAATGAAAAACTGTTTTTT.